This TCR beta chain was sequenced for a study of cytomegalovirus exposure and HLA in healthy donors. General study points: V segments that were indistinguishable, TRBV6-2 and TRBV6-3 among them, were omitted from analysis.

PCR was performed using 60 Vbeta and 13 Jbeta primers. Only in-frame clones appear in the TCRdb table, and some are missing; sequencing was by immunoSEQ multiplex PCR. Among some 110,000 clones listed, 70% to 80% were seen once. Trimming took 3 bases from V and 4 from J; bases not matched to a gene: 5. Germline V CDR1 and CDR2: SGHTA, FQGNSA. The CDR3 consists of 14 residues. With regard to this clone: Its antigen is currently unknown.

The sequence derives from a man aged 40-55 years in good health and CMV-seronegative. Input material: PBMCs. This rearrangement joins TRBV7-2 to TRBJ2-7, with 8 bases lining up with TRBD2. The CDR3: CASSFGTRVYEQYF. The CDR3 DNA sequence: TGTGCCAGCAGCTTCGGGACTAGAGTGTACGAGCAGTACTTC.